Below are 15 T cell receptor beta chains sequenced from a single sample in a study of blood T cell repertoires in COVID-19. The repertoire was sequenced with immunoSEQ multiplex PCR; TCRdb's copy has only in-frame clones and lacks some. Of more than 150,000 clones in the sample, over 80% are singletons; the top ten hold around 6.3%. Specimen: peripheral blood. The origin of the receptors is a middle-aged woman with acute or convalescent COVID-19.

The chain combines TRBV18 with TRBJ1-4; the D is unclear. In germline, CDR1 is KGHSH, CDR2 LQKENI. The CDR3 has 13 residues. V was clipped by 8 bases and J by 3 bases, with 10 bases between them. The CDR3 nucleotides are TGTGCCAGCCGGTCGTTCCCTAATGAAAAACTGTTTTTT. Protein product: CASRSFPNEKLFF. Combining the CDR3 with reference TRBV18 and TRBJ1-4 gives the whole variable domain NAGVMQNPRHLVRRRGQEARLRCSPMKGHSHVYWYRQLPEEGLKFMVYLQKENIIDESGMPKERFSAEFPKEGPSILRIQQVVRGDSAAYFCASRSFPNEKLFFGSGTQLSVL.

The gene calls are TRBV19 and TRBJ1-2; perhaps TRBD1 as D (6 bases). This CDR3 region has 10 residues. The germline gives CDR1 LNHDA, CDR2 SQIVND (reference sequence). Trimming pared 11 bases from V and 7 bases from J, leaving 11 bases between. CDR3: CAVRGIGYTF. DNA for the CDR3: TGTGCCGTCAGGGGTATTGGCTACACCTTC.

In this sample, this clone turned up once. CDR3 residues: CASSLDPWAGGRAVTDTQYF. The CDR3 nucleotides read TGTGCCAGCAGTTTAGACCCATGGGCGGGAGGGCGTGCAGTCACAGATACGCAGTATTTT. The rearrangement uses TRBV27 and TRBJ2-3; 9 bases fit TRBD2. CDR3 length equals 20 residues. V trimming: 2 bases; J trimming: 2 bases; junction bases outside the gene matches: 17. Germline CDR1 MNHEY, CDR2 SMNVEV (reference sequence).

The V and J genes are TRBV12-3 or TRBV12-4 and TRBJ1-1; 7 nucleotides agree with TRBD1. J was trimmed by 11 bases and V by 5 bases; bases with no gene match: 8. The CDR3 loop spans 12 amino acids. CDR3 loop: CASSAGQVGAFF. CDR3 in DNA: TGTGCCAGCAGTGCCGGACAGGTAGGGGCTTTCTTT.

The J gene is TRBJ1-6, the V gene TRBV12-2; the D call in the table, TRBD1, was not verified against the DNA. TRBV12-2 has pseudogene status. The CDR3 runs to 17 residues. The CDR3 reads CASRLAVRGQGTSPLHF. As DNA, the CDR3 is TGTGCAAGTCGCTTAGCGGTTCGGGGACAGGGAACCTCACCCCTCCACTTT.

The chain uses TRBV30 and TRBJ2-5; 7 bases fit TRBD1. Per the germline V gene, CDR1 is GTSNPN and CDR2 is SVGIG (reference sequence). This CDR3 has 12 residues. Germline trimming cut 0 bases from V and 5 bases from J; bases unmatched to any gene: 0. The chain's CDR3 is CAWSVQGETQYF. CDR3 sequence (DNA): TGTGCCTGGAGTGTACAGGGGGAGACCCAGTACTTC.

The rearrangement joins TRBV18 to TRBJ2-5, with a possible D match to TRBD2 (6 bases). CDR3 size: 15 residues. CDR1 is KGHSH, CDR2 LQKENI, per germline. Trimming took off 2 bases at V and 1 base at J, with 11 bases between the two ends. The CDR3, as DNA: TGTGCCAGCTCACCATACGGGGGTACCCAAGAGACCCAGTACTTC. Its protein product is CASSPYGGTQETQYF. Based on the CDR3 plus reference TRBV18 and TRBJ2-5, the full variable domain is NAGVMQNPRHLVRRRGQEARLRCSPMKGHSHVYWYRQLPEEGLKFMVYLQKENIIDESGMPKERFSAEFPKEGPSILRIQQVVRGDSAAYFCASSPYGGTQETQYFGPGTRLLVL.

This rearrangement joins TRBV28 to TRBJ1-2; TRBD1 matches at 10 bases. V gave up 4 bases and J gave up 6 bases; unmatched junction bases: 8. There are 15 residues in the CDR3. Germline V gene lookup returns CDR1 MDHEN and CDR2 SYDVKM. DNA of the CDR3: TGTGCCAGCAGTTCCCCGGGACAGGGGTGGGATGGCTACACCTTC. Protein product: CASSSPGQGWDGYTF.

The chain carries TRBV28 and TRBJ1-2, with TRBD1 matching 7 bases. Trimming removed 8 bases from V and 3 bases from J; junction bases left unmatched: 9. The CDR3 has 14 residues. CDR1 MDHEN and CDR2 SYDVKM come from the germline V gene. In nucleotides, the CDR3 is TGTGCCAGCTCAGGGTACAGGGGCGACTATGGCTACACCTTC. This codes for CASSGYRGDYGYTF.

The chain recombines TRBV20-1 with TRBJ1-6; 9 bases align to TRBD1. The CDR3 has 15 amino acids. Per germline, CDR1 DFQATT and CDR2 SNEGSKA (reference sequence). The junction had 4 bases not matched to a gene; V was cut back by 3 bases and J by 4 bases. Here the CDR3 reads CSASDRGTYNSPLHF. CDR3 DNA sequence: TGCAGTGCTAGTGACAGGGGGACATATAATTCACCCCTCCACTTT.

This chain links TRBV28 with TRBJ2-1; 11 bases are shared with TRBD1. Germline V gene data show CDR1 as MDHEN and CDR2 as SYDVKM. The V segment lost 9 bases and the J segment 0 bases; nucleotides outside the gene matches: 4. This CDR3 comprises 15 residues. The CDR3 coding sequence is TGTGCCAGGAGGGACAGGGGGAGCTCCTACAATGAGCAGTTCTTC. Its protein product is CARRDRGSSYNEQFF. The variable domain in full, completed from reference TRBV28 and TRBJ2-1, reads DVKVTQSSRYLVKRTGEKVFLECVQDMDHENMFWYRQDPGLGLRLIYFSYDVKMKEKGDIPEGYSVSREKKERFSLILESASTNQTSMYLCARRDRGSSYNEQFFGPGTRLTVL.

This clone has only one observation. The chain recombines TRBV30 with TRBJ2-7, with a possible D match to TRBD1 (6 bases). Germline CDR1 is GTSNPN and CDR2 is SVGIG (reference sequence). Trimming pared 3 bases from V and 6 bases from J, leaving 15 bases between. The CDR3 is 13 residues long. The CDR3 reads CAWSGDNEAEQYF. The CDR3 region has the DNA TGTGCCTGGAGCGGGGACAACGAGGCCGAGCAGTACTTC.

V is TRBV6-5 and J is TRBJ2-5, with TRBD1 identical over 8 bases. The V gene's germline CDR1 is MNHEY and CDR2 SVGAGI. The V and J ends lost 7 bases and 4 bases, in that order; junction bases with no gene match: 11. The CDR3 loop spans 15 amino acids. CDR3: CASTSIRDRRETQYF. CDR3 bases: TGTGCCAGCACCAGCATCCGGGACAGGCGAGAGACCCAGTACTTC.

This chain connects TRBV28 to TRBJ2-1; 8 positions match TRBD2. J was trimmed by 8 bases and V by 3 bases; bases with no gene match: 9. The CDR3 is 15 amino acids. From germline, CDR1 is MDHEN and CDR2 SYDVKM. The CDR3 spells CASSFGAGVSYEQFF. The CDR3 bases are TGTGCCAGCAGTTTCGGAGCGGGAGTAAGTTATGAGCAGTTCTTC.

The rearrangement joins TRBV3-1 (or the pseudogene TRBV3-2) to TRBJ1-5; D unclear. V was pared by 3 bases and J by 3 bases, with 6 bases between. The germline gives CDR1 LGHDT, CDR2 YNNKEL (reference sequence). The CDR3 covers 13 residues. In nucleotides, the CDR3 is TGTGCCAGCAGCCAGGCATACAATCAGCCCCAGCATTTT. It specifies CASSQAYNQPQHF.